Listed below are T cell receptor beta chains from one sample, sequenced in a study of CD8 T cells in ankylosing spondylitis. TCRdb reprocessed the 5' RACE reads with MiXCR, giving one entry per CDR3 protein. Altogether some 350,000 distinct CDR3 sequences are present, under 15% being singletons, with the ten largest covering approximately 1%. The source material was blood, either unsorted or a sorted T cell fraction (not recorded which). The receptor source for this set is a male donor with ankylosing spondylitis or in good health (not recorded which). The CDR3 runs from the conserved cysteine through the conserved F or W. Fields, in order: CDR3 DNA, CDR3 protein, J gene, V gene, clone size, D gene. The D gene is left open where the match is weak. Expanded clones get a size class; other rows say once, few or many, or leave the size out.

CDR3 DNA: TGCGCCAGCAGCTTACTAGCGGGAGAGGACAATGAGCAGTTCTTC
CDR3 protein: CASSLLAGEDNEQFF
J gene: TRBJ2-1
V gene: TRBV5-1
clone size: NA
D gene: TRBD2

CDR3 DNA: TGTGCCAGCAGTGCCAGGGGGCTGGGCGACGAGCAGTACTTC
CDR3 protein: CASSARGLGDEQYF
J gene: TRBJ2-7
V gene: TRBV12-3/TRBV12-4
clone size: NA
D gene: TRBD1

CDR3 DNA: TGCAGTGCTAGGGAGGGGACAGGGTCTAACGAGCAGTACTTC
CDR3 protein: CSAREGTGSNEQYF
J gene: TRBJ2-7
V gene: TRBV20-1
clone size: many
D gene: TRBD1

CDR3 DNA: TGCGCCAGCAGCTTGGCCACTGAGGCCTACAATGAGCAGTTCTTC
CDR3 protein: CASSLATEAYNEQFF
J gene: TRBJ2-1
V gene: TRBV5-1
clone size: NA
D gene: NA

CDR3 DNA: TGTGCCAGCAGCCAAGCCTTAACCGGGGAGCTGTTTTTT
CDR3 protein: CASSQALTGELFF
J gene: TRBJ2-2
V gene: TRBV3-1
clone size: NA
D gene: NA

CDR3 DNA: TGTGCCAGCAGCTTAGGGGGCTGGGGCGAAAAACTGTTTTTT
CDR3 protein: CASSLGGWGEKLFF
J gene: TRBJ1-4
V gene: TRBV7-9
clone size: once
D gene: NA

CDR3 DNA: TGCAGTGCTAGAGATATGAAAGGGGACAGGGTCGATGAGCAGTTCTTC
CDR3 protein: CSARDMKGDRVDEQFF
J gene: TRBJ2-1
V gene: TRBV20-1
clone size: NA
D gene: TRBD1

CDR3 DNA: TGTGCCAGCAGCTCCGAAACTCCGGGCCCCGAAGCTTTCTTT
CDR3 protein: CASSSETPGPEAFF
J gene: TRBJ1-1
V gene: TRBV7-9
clone size: few
D gene: NA

CDR3 DNA: TGCAGTGCTTTCCGGGACTCCCAAGAGACCCAGTACTTC
CDR3 protein: CSAFRDSQETQYF
J gene: TRBJ2-5
V gene: TRBV20-1
clone size: few
D gene: NA

CDR3 DNA: TGTGCCATCAGTCTACAGGGGAAGAACACTGAAGCTTTCTTT
CDR3 protein: CAISLQGKNTEAFF
J gene: TRBJ1-1
V gene: TRBV10-3
clone size: few
D gene: TRBD1

CDR3 DNA: TGTGCCAGCAGCTTAGAACTTCCCAGCACCGGGGAGCTGTTTTTT
CDR3 protein: CASSLELPSTGELFF
J gene: TRBJ2-2
V gene: TRBV7-2
clone size: many
D gene: NA

CDR3 DNA: TGTGCCAGCAGCTTAGGTCTTGCAGGTGTCTACGAGCAGTACTTC
CDR3 protein: CASSLGLAGVYEQYF
J gene: TRBJ2-7
V gene: TRBV11-2
clone size: many
D gene: NA

CDR3 DNA: TGCGCCAGCAGTGTTTCGATCGGGGAGCTGTTTTTT
CDR3 protein: CASSVSIGELFF
J gene: TRBJ2-2
V gene: TRBV10-1
clone size: NA
D gene: NA

CDR3 DNA: TGTGCCAGTTCAGGGACCGGTGGCTACACCTTC
CDR3 protein: CASSGTGGYTF
J gene: TRBJ1-2
V gene: TRBV25-1
clone size: NA
D gene: NA

CDR3 DNA: TGCAGTGCTGGGACAGGGAAGAACACTGAAGCTTTCTTT
CDR3 protein: CSAGTGKNTEAFF
J gene: TRBJ1-1
V gene: TRBV20-1
clone size: many
D gene: TRBD1

CDR3 DNA: TGTGCCAGCAGCTCTGGGACAGGGCGGGAGACCCAGTACTTC
CDR3 protein: CASSSGTGRETQYF
J gene: TRBJ2-5
V gene: TRBV9
clone size: few
D gene: TRBD1

CDR3 DNA: TGTGCCACCAGCGCAGGGGGCTCGGGGCAGCCCCAGCATTTT
CDR3 protein: CATSAGGSGQPQHF
J gene: TRBJ1-5
V gene: TRBV24-1
clone size: few
D gene: TRBD1

CDR3 DNA: TGTGCCAGCAGTACTCGGACAGGGCCCTACGAGCAGTACTTC
CDR3 protein: CASSTRTGPYEQYF
J gene: TRBJ2-7
V gene: TRBV6-5
clone size: few
D gene: TRBD1

CDR3 DNA: TGTGCCAGCAGCCAAGGGCTGAGCGGGAGGACCGGGGAGCTGTTTTTT
CDR3 protein: CASSQGLSGRTGELFF
J gene: TRBJ2-2
V gene: TRBV3-1
clone size: NA
D gene: TRBD2

CDR3 DNA: TGCAGTGCTAGCCACCTAGCGGTTTCCTCCTACGAGCAGTACTTC
CDR3 protein: CSASHLAVSSYEQYF
J gene: TRBJ2-7
V gene: TRBV20-1
clone size: few
D gene: TRBD2

CDR3 DNA: TGTGCCAGCAAAACTCTCCTGAACACTGAAGCTTTCTTT
CDR3 protein: CASKTLLNTEAFF
J gene: TRBJ1-1
V gene: TRBV12-3/TRBV12-4
clone size: many
D gene: NA

CDR3 DNA: TGTGCCAGCAAACTGGGGGCCGGGGAGCTGTTTTTT
CDR3 protein: CASKLGAGELFF
J gene: TRBJ2-2
V gene: TRBV12-3/TRBV12-4
clone size: NA
D gene: NA

CDR3 DNA: TGCGCCAGCAGCTCCTGGACAGGGAAGGCCGGGGAGCTGTTTTTT
CDR3 protein: CASSSWTGKAGELFF
J gene: TRBJ2-2
V gene: TRBV5-1
clone size: NA
D gene: TRBD1

CDR3 DNA: TGTGCCAGCAGCCCGGGGGGCCTGACAGATACGCAGTATTTT
CDR3 protein: CASSPGGLTDTQYF
J gene: TRBJ2-3
V gene: TRBV7-2
clone size: NA
D gene: NA

CDR3 DNA: TGTGCCAGCAGCCAAACCCGGACAGGGCTCCACGCAACCTTC
CDR3 protein: CASSQTRTGLHATF
J gene: TRBJ1-2
V gene: TRBV3-1
clone size: few
D gene: TRBD1

CDR3 DNA: TGCGCCAGCACCGGGAGGGGTCTCGGCAACAATGAGCAGTTCTTC
CDR3 protein: CASTGRGLGNNEQFF
J gene: TRBJ2-1
V gene: TRBV4-1
clone size: NA
D gene: TRBD2

CDR3 DNA: TGTGCCAGCAGCCTTAACGTGGGGCAGGGGAAGGAGACCCAGTACTTC
CDR3 protein: CASSLNVGQGKETQYF
J gene: TRBJ2-5
V gene: TRBV4-2
clone size: few
D gene: NA

CDR3 DNA: TGCGCCAGCAGCTCTAATTGGGGCGATACGCAGTATTTT
CDR3 protein: CASSSNWGDTQYF
J gene: TRBJ2-3
V gene: TRBV5-1
clone size: NA
D gene: NA

CDR3 DNA: TGCGCCAGCAGCGCCGGACAGGGGTCGTACAATGAGCAGTTCTTC
CDR3 protein: CASSAGQGSYNEQFF
J gene: TRBJ2-1
V gene: TRBV5-1
clone size: few
D gene: TRBD1

CDR3 DNA: TGTGCCAGCTCCAGAACGGCCCTAGCGGGGCGTGGCGAGCAGTACTTC
CDR3 protein: CASSRTALAGRGEQYF
J gene: TRBJ2-7
V gene: TRBV28
clone size: NA
D gene: TRBD2

CDR3 DNA: TGTGCCAGCAGTTTTGGGGGGGGACAGCTGAACACTGAAGCTTTCTTT
CDR3 protein: CASSFGGGQLNTEAFF
J gene: TRBJ1-1
V gene: TRBV12-3/TRBV12-4
clone size: few
D gene: TRBD1

CDR3 DNA: TGTGCCAGCAGCTTAGGACTAGCGGGGGGGCTGGGCACAGATACGCAGTATTTT
CDR3 protein: CASSLGLAGGLGTDTQYF
J gene: TRBJ2-3
V gene: TRBV11-1
clone size: few
D gene: TRBD2

CDR3 DNA: TGTGCCTGGAGTCCAGATAACAATGAGCAGTTCTTC
CDR3 protein: CAWSPDNNEQFF
J gene: TRBJ2-1
V gene: TRBV30
clone size: NA
D gene: NA

CDR3 DNA: TGTGCCAGCAGCCCGACAGGGGGCGAATATCAGCCCCAGCATTTT
CDR3 protein: CASSPTGGEYQPQHF
J gene: TRBJ1-5
V gene: TRBV12-3/TRBV12-4
clone size: NA
D gene: TRBD1

CDR3 DNA: TGTGCCAGCAGTGAGATGGTTCGGGTTAGCGAGCAGTACTTC
CDR3 protein: CASSEMVRVSEQYF
J gene: TRBJ2-7
V gene: TRBV25-1
clone size: NA
D gene: NA

CDR3 DNA: TGTGCCAGCAGCTTAGCACAGAACACTGAAGCTTTCTTT
CDR3 protein: CASSLAQNTEAFF
J gene: TRBJ1-1
V gene: TRBV11-2
clone size: many
D gene: NA

CDR3 DNA: TGTGCCAGTAGCTTGCGGGAGGGCCGGGGAGATACGCAGTATTTT
CDR3 protein: CASSLREGRGDTQYF
J gene: TRBJ2-3
V gene: TRBV19
clone size: NA
D gene: TRBD2

CDR3 DNA: TGCGCCAGCAGCCAAGGGACTACAAATTACAATGAGCAGTTCTTC
CDR3 protein: CASSQGTTNYNEQFF
J gene: TRBJ2-1
V gene: TRBV4-1
clone size: NA
D gene: NA

CDR3 DNA: TGTGCCAGCAGTCCACGGACAGGGTACAACTACGAGCAGTACTTC
CDR3 protein: CASSPRTGYNYEQYF
J gene: TRBJ2-7
V gene: TRBV27
clone size: NA
D gene: TRBD1

CDR3 DNA: TGTGCCAGCAGCCAAGATTTGGGCGCGGGCTATGGCTACACCTTC
CDR3 protein: CASSQDLGAGYGYTF
J gene: TRBJ1-2
V gene: TRBV3-1
clone size: NA
D gene: NA

CDR3 DNA: TGTGCCAGCAGCCCCCATGGGGGCGGAGGAAATGAGCAGTTCTTC
CDR3 protein: CASSPHGGGGNEQFF
J gene: TRBJ2-1
V gene: TRBV4-2
clone size: few
D gene: NA

CDR3 DNA: TGCGCCAGCGAGGCGGGCTCTGGTGCCAACGTCCTGACTTTC
CDR3 protein: CASEAGSGANVLTF
J gene: TRBJ2-6
V gene: TRBV5-1
clone size: NA
D gene: NA

CDR3 DNA: TGCAGTGCTAGAGATCGGACAGCGAAGATTTACGAGCAGTACTTC
CDR3 protein: CSARDRTAKIYEQYF
J gene: TRBJ2-7
V gene: TRBV20-1
clone size: NA
D gene: NA

CDR3 DNA: TGCGCCAGCAGCCAAGATCAGGTGGTTAACACCGGGGAGCTGTTTTTT
CDR3 protein: CASSQDQVVNTGELFF
J gene: TRBJ2-2
V gene: TRBV4-1
clone size: NA
D gene: NA

CDR3 DNA: TGTGCCAGCAGTGGGGACAGGGTGCCCGGGGAGCTGTTTTTT
CDR3 protein: CASSGDRVPGELFF
J gene: TRBJ2-2
V gene: TRBV6-1
clone size: few
D gene: TRBD1

CDR3 DNA: TGTGCCAGCAGCTCCGGACCCACGCAGTATTTT
CDR3 protein: CASSSGPTQYF
J gene: TRBJ2-3
V gene: TRBV7-2
clone size: NA
D gene: NA